Below are 6 T cell receptor beta chains sequenced from a single sample in a study of blood T cell repertoires in COVID-19. The assay was immunoSEQ multiplex PCR, and TCRdb's table has in-frame clones only and misses some. The repertoire holds a few hundred thousand clones, approximately 85% seen once, with around 4.5% in the top ten. Sequenced material: PBMCs or T cells enriched from blood (not recorded which). The receptors originated from a woman aged 25 to 45 who had recovered from COVID-19.

The J gene is TRBJ1-2, the V gene TRBV11-2; no clear D. Germline V gene sequence: CDR1 SGHAT, CDR2 FQNNGV. Trimming removed 2 bases from V and 0 bases from J, with 16 bases in between. The CDR3 loop spans 17 amino acids. CDR3 amino acids: CASSLTGGGGSNYGYTF. The CDR3 DNA is TGTGCCAGCAGCTTAACGGGCGGAGGCGGCTCTAACTATGGCTACACCTTC.

The chain couples TRBV30 to TRBJ2-3; D not resolved. CDR3 size: 15 residues. The germline V and J ends were trimmed by 1 base and 0 bases, with 11 bases remaining between them. Germline CDR1 and CDR2: GTSNPN and SVGIG (reference sequence). The CDR3 protein is CAWSAGHLSTDTQYF. In DNA form, the CDR3 reads TGTGCCTGGAGTGCGGGTCACCTCAGCACAGATACGCAGTATTTT.

The chain has TRBV7-3 and TRBJ2-3, with 9 bases matching TRBD2. Trimming removed 1 base from V and 2 bases from J; junction bases left unmatched: 16. This CDR3 region has 20 residues. CDR1 is SGHTA, CDR2 FQGTGA, per germline. CDR3 coding DNA: TGTGCCAGCAGCTTAAGAGGGTGGCGGGAGGGTGACCGGACCACAGATACGCAGTATTTT. It yields the protein CASSLRGWREGDRTTDTQYF.

The chain recombines TRBV19 with TRBJ1-6; 7 nucleotides agree with TRBD1. Germline CDR1 reads LNHDA; CDR2 reads SQIVND (reference sequence). Unmatched junction bases numbered 9, after V lost 9 bases and J lost 4 bases. The CDR3 is 15 residues long. In DNA, the CDR3 is TGTGCCAGCCAACCGGGACAGCTATATAATTCACCCCTCCACTTT. Protein sequence: CASQPGQLYNSPLHF.

The chain uses TRBV3-1 (or the pseudogene TRBV3-2) and TRBJ2-7; the match to TRBD2 covers 8 bases. This CDR3 contains 17 residues. Per the germline V gene, CDR1 is LGHDT and CDR2 is YNNKEL (reference sequence). J lost 4 bases, V lost 1 base, and 12 bases had no gene match. The CDR3 sequence is CASSQVSGTAIVYEQYF. The CDR3, as DNA: TGTGCCAGCAGCCAAGTTAGCGGGACCGCAATTGTGTACGAGCAGTACTTC.

The V gene is TRBV6-5, the J gene TRBJ2-1; TRBD1 agrees at 9 bases. Germline V gene lookup returns CDR1 MNHEY and CDR2 SVGAGI. The CDR3 spans 14 residues. V lost 3 bases, J lost 8 bases, and 5 bases stayed unmatched. For the CDR3, the DNA is TGTGCCAGCAGTTATACGGGACAGGGATATGAGCAGTTCTTC. Its translation: CASSYTGQGYEQFF.